Presented here are 7 T cell receptor beta chains from one specimen sequenced in a study of brain T cells in children with intractable seizures. Generated by immunoSEQ multiplex PCR, the TCRdb table keeps only in-frame clones and is missing some. Of approximately 77,000 clones listed, more than 85% are singletons. The sequencing here drew on peripheral blood, taken at surgery. Source of these receptors: a boy under three years old with tuberous sclerosis and intractable seizures.

This clone came up once. The rearrangement uses TRBV5-6 and TRBJ1-2; 8 bases fit TRBD1. Germline trimming cut 1 base from V and 8 bases from J; bases unmatched to any gene: 10. The CDR3 covers 15 residues. In germline, CDR1 is SGHDT, CDR2 YYEEEE. CDR3: CASSLWRTGYGGYTF. The CDR3 DNA reads as TGTGCCAGCAGCTTGTGGAGGACAGGGTATGGAGGCTACACCTTC.

This clone showed up just a few times. The chain employs TRBV6-5 and TRBJ1-2; D not certain. The CDR3 contains 12 residues. The ends were cut back, 7 bases at V and 4 bases at J, with 10 bases in the middle. CDR1 is MNHEY and CDR2 is SVGAGI in the germline V gene. This CDR3 is CASNGQLYGYTF. In nucleotides, the CDR3 is TGTGCCAGCAACGGGCAACTCTATGGCTACACCTTC.

The V and J genes are TRBV3-1 (or the pseudogene TRBV3-2) and TRBJ2-5; 7 bases match TRBD2. Trimming cost V 6 bases and J 2 bases; bases outside gene matches: 12. Germline CDR1 is LGHDT and CDR2 is YNNKEL (reference sequence). This CDR3 contains 16 residues. CDR3 residues: CASRTLGGVRQETQYF. CDR3 DNA: TGTGCCAGCAGAACGCTTGGGGGGGTTAGGCAAGAGACCCAGTACTTC.

V gene TRBV21-1 combines with J gene TRBJ2-1; the table's D call TRBD2 went unverified against the DNA. TRBV21-1 is tagged as a pseudogene. The CDR3 loop spans 18 amino acids. The CDR3 region is CASSKHASGGSSYNEQFF. CDR3 sequence (DNA): TGTGCCAGCAGCAAACACGCTAGCGGGGGGAGCTCCTACAATGAGCAGTTCTTC.

The chain joins TRBV2 to TRBJ1-2; D remains unclear. Germline CDR1 and CDR2: SNHLY and FYNNEI. V was pared by 5 bases and J by 0 bases, with 10 bases between. The CDR3 is 14 residues long. The CDR3 nucleotides are TGTGCCAGCAGTATCGACACGACTAACTATGGCTACACCTTC. Protein: CASSIDTTNYGYTF.

This clone appeared once. The rearrangement links TRBV14 to TRBJ2-7; the match to TRBD2 covers 10 bases. The CDR3 sequence is 20 residues long. Germline V gives CDR1 SGHDN, CDR2 FVKESK. The J segment lost 2 bases and the V segment lost 1 base, leaving 17 bases of the junction unmatched. Written as DNA, the CDR3 is TGTGCCAGCAGCCAAGTAGGGGTCTGGGGAGCCACTAGCGGGACCTACGAGCAGTACTTC. It is translated as CASSQVGVWGATSGTYEQYF.

The chain recombines TRBV7-8 with TRBJ2-3, with 7 bases aligning to TRBD2. The germline CDR1 and CDR2 sequences are SGHVS and FQNEAQ. Trimming cost V 5 bases and J 2 bases; bases outside gene matches: 1. The CDR3 totals 13 residues. The CDR3 here is CASSRDYTDTQYF. The DNA for the CDR3 is TGTGCCAGCAGCCGGGACTACACAGATACGCAGTATTTT.